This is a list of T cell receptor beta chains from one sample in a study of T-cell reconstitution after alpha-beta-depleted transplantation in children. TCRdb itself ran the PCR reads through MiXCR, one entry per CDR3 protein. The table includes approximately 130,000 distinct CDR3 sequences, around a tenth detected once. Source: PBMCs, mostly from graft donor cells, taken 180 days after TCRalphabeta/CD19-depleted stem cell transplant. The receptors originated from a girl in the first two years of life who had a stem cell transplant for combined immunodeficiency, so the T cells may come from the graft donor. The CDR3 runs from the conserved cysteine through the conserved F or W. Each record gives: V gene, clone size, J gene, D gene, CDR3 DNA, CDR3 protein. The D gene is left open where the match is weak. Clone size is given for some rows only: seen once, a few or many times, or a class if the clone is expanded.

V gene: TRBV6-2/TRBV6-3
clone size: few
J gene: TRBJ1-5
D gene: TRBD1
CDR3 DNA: TGTGCCAGCAGTCCCCCTGACAGGGCCCGGGAGACCCAGCATTTT
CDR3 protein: CASSPPDRARETQHF

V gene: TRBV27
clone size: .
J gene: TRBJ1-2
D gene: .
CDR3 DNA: TGTGCCAGCAGTAGTCCTCTCAACTTAGGGGGCTACACCTTC
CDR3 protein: CASSSPLNLGGYTF

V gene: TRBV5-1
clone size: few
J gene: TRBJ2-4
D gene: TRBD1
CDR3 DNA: TGCGCCAGCAGCTCGCTGGGACAGGGGAAAAACATTCAGTACTTC
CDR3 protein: CASSSLGQGKNIQYF

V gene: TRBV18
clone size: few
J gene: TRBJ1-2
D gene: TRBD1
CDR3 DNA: TGTGCCAGCTCAACCTCCCAGGCGGGACAGCTAAACTATGGCTACACCTTC
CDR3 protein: CASSTSQAGQLNYGYTF

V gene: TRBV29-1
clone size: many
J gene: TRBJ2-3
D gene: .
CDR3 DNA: TGCAGCCAACAGGCGGGACCCACAGATACGCAGTATTTT
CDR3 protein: CSQQAGPTDTQYF

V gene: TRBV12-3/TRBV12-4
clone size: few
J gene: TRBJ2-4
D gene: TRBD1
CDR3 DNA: TGTGCCAGCAGTTCCTGGGACAGGGCGGCCAAAAACATTCAGTACTTC
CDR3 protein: CASSSWDRAAKNIQYF

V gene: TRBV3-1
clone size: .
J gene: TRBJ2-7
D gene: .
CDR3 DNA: TGTGCCACCGGGAGCAGCTCCTACGAGCAGTACTTC
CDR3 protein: CATGSSSYEQYF

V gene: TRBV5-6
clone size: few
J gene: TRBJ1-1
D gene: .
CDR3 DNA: TGTGCCAGCAGCTTGGGGCCTATGACTGAAGCTTTCTTT
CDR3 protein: CASSLGPMTEAFF

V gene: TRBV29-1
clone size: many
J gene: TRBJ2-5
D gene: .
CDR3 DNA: TGCAGCGTTGGGGGGGAAAAAGGAGGCGGACTAGAGACCCAGTACTTC
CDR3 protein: CSVGGEKGGGLETQYF

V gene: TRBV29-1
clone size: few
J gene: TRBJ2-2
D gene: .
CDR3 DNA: TGCAGCGTACTCCTCCTGGACACCGGGGAGCTGTTTTTT
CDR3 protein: CSVLLLDTGELFF

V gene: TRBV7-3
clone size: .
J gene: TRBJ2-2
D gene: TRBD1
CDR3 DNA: TGTGCCAGCAGCTTAAGGGGACAGGGAGGAGGCGGGGAGCTGTTTTTT
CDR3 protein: CASSLRGQGGGGELFF

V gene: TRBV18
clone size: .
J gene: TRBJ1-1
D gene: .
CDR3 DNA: TGTGCCAGCTCACCACTCTTAGGGCCCCAGCCTCCTGAAGCTTTCTTT
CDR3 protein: CASSPLLGPQPPEAFF